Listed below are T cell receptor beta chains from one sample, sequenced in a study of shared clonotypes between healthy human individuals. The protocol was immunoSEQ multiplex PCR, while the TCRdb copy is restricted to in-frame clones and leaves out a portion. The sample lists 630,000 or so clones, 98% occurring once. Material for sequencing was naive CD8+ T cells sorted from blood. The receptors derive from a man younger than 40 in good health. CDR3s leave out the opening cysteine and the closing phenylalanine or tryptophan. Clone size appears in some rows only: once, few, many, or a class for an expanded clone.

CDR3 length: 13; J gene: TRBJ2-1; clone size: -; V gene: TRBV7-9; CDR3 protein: ASSLERSSDNEQF
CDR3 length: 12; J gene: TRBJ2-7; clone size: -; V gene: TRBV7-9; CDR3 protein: ASGWTGPSYEQY
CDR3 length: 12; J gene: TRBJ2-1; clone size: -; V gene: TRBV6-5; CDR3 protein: ASSYSASGDEQF
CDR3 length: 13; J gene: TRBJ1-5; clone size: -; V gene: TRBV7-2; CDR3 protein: ASSPRGGRNQPQH
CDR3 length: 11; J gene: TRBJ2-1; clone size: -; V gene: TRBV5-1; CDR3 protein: ASSLRGPHEQF
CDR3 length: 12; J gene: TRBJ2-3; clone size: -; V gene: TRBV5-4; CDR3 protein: ASSYTSFTDTQY
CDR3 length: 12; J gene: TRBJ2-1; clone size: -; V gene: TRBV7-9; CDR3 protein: ASSLTGIYNEQF
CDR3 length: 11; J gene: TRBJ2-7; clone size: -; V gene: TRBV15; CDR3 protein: ATSDGRVYEQY
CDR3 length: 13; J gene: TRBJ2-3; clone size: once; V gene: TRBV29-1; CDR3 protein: SVEGGDTSTDTQY
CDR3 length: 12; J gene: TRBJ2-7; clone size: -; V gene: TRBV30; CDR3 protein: AWVGEGTNYEQY
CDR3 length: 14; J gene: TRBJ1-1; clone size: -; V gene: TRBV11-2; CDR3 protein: ASSFPRGEITTEAF
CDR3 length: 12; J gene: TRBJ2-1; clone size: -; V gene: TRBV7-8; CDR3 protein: ASSYHANPNEQF
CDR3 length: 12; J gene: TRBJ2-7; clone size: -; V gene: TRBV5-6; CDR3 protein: ASRGTSDNYEQY
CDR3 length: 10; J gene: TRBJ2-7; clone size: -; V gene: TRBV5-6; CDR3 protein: ASSFEEDEQY
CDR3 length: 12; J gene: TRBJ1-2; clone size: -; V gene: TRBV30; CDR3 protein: AWSVMGRSYGYT
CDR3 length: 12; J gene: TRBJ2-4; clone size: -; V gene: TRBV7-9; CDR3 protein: ASSSGVAKNIQY
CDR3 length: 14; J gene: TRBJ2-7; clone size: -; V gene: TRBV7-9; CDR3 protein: ASSLDTGTGLYEQY
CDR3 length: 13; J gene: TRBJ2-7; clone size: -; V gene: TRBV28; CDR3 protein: ASSFRGPRRYEQY
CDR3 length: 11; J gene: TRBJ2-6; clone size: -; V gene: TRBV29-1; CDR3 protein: SVVLAGANVLT
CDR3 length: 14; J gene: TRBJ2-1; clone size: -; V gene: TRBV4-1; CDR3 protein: ASSQLAGGPHNEQF
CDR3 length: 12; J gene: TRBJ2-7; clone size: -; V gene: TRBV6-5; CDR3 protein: ASSFEREGYEQY
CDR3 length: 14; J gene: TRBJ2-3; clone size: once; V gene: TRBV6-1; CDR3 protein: ASSEFTSGTADTQY